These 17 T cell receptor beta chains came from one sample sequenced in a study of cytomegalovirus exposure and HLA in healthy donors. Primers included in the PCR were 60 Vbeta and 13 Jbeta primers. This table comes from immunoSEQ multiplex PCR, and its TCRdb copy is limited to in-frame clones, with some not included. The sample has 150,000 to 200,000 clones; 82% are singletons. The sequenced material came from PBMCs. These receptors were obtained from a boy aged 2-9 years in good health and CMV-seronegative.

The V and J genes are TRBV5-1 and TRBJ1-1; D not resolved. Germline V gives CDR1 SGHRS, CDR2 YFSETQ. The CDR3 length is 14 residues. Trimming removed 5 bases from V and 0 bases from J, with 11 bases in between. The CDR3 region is CASRTGVVNTEAFF. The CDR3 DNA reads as TGCGCCAGCAGGACGGGTGTGGTGAACACTGAAGCTTTCTTT. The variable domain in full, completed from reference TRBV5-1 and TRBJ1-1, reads KAGVTQTPRYLIKTRGQQVTLSCSPISGHRSVSWYQQTPGQGLQFLFEYFSETQRNKGNFPGRFSGRQFSNSRSEMNVSTLELGDSALYLCASRTGVVNTEAFFGQGTRLTVV.

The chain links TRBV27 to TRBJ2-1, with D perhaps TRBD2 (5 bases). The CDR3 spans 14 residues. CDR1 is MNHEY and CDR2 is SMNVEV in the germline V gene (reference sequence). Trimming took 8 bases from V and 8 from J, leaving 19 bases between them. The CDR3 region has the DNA TGTGCCAGCGGAATCCTAAATGGGAGAGATGAGCAGTTCTTC. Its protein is CASGILNGRDEQFF.

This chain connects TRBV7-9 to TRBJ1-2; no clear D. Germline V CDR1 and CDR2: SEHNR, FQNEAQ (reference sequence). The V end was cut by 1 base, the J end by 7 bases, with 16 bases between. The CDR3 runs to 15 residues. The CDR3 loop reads CASSLGSVDSGGYTF. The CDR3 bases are TGTGCCAGCAGCTTAGGCAGCGTCGATTCTGGTGGCTACACCTTC.

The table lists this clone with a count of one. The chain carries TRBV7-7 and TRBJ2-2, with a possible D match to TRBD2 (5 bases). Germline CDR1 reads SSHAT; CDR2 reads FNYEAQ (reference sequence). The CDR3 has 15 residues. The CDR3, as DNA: TGTGCTACGAGACCGGGTTTACGGGGCACCGGGGAGCTGTTTTTT. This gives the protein CATRPGLRGTGELFF.

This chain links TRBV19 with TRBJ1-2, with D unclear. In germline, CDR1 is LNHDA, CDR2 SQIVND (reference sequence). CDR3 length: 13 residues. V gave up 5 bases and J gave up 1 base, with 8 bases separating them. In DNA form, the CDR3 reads TGTGCCAGTAGTTCACGGGGTAACTATGGCTACACCTTC. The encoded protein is CASSSRGNYGYTF.

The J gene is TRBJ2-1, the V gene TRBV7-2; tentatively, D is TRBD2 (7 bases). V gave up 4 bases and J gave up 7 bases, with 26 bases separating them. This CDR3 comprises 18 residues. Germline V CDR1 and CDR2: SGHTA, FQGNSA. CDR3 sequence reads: CASSSRPLYRDGGNEQFF. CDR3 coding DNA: TGTGCCAGCAGCTCGCGCCCCCTCTACAGGGACGGGGGGAATGAGCAGTTCTTC.

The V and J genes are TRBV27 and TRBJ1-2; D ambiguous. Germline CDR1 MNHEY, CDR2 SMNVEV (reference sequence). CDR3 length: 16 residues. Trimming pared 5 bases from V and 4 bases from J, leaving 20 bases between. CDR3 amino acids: CASSPQTGRRSYGYTF. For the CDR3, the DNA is TGTGCCAGCAGTCCCCAGACCGGACGGAGGTCCTATGGCTACACCTTC.

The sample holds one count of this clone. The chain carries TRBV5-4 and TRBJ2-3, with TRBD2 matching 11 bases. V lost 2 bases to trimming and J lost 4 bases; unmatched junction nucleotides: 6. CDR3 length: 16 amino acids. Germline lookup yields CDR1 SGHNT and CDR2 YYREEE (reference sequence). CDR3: CASSFPTSGGADTQYF. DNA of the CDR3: TGTGCCAGCAGCTTTCCCACTAGCGGGGGTGCAGATACGCAGTATTTT. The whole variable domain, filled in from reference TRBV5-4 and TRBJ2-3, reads ETGVTQSPTHLIKTRGQQVTLRCSSQSGHNTVSWYQQALGQGPQFIFQYYREEENGRGNFPPRFSGLQFPNYSSELNVNALELDDSALYLCASSFPTSGGADTQYFGPGTRLTVL.

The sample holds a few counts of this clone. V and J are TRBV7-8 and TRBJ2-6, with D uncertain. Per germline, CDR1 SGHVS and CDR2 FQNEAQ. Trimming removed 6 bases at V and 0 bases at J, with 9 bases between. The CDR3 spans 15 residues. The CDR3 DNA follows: TGTGCCAGCAGTTTACTGAGCTCTGGGGCCAACGTCCTGACTTTC. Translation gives CASSLLSSGANVLTF.

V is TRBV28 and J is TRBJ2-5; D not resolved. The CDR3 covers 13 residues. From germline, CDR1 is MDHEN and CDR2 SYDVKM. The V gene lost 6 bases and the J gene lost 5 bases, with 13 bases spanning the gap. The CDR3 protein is CASSPPYWETQYF. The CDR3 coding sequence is TGTGCCAGCAGCCCGCCCTATTGGGAGACCCAGTACTTC.

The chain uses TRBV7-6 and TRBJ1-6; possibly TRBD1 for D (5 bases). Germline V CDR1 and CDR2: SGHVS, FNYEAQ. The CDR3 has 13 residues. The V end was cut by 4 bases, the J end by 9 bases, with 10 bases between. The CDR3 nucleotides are TGTGCCAGCAGCTCGCCAGGGCCTTCACCCCTCCACTTT. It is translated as CASSSPGPSPLHF.

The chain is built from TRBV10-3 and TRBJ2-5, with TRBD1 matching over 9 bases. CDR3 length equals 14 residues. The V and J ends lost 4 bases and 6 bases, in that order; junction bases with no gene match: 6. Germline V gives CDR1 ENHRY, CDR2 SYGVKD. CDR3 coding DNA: TGTGCCATCAGTGGGACAGGGGACGGAAAGACCCAGTACTTC. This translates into CAISGTGDGKTQYF.

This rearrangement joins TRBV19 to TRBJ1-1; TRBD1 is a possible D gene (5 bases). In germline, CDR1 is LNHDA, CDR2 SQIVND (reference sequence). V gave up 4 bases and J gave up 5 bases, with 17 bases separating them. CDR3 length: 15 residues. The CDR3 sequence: CASSRGSGGRTEAFF. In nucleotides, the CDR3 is TGTGCCAGTAGTAGAGGGTCTGGGGGGAGGACTGAAGCTTTCTTT.

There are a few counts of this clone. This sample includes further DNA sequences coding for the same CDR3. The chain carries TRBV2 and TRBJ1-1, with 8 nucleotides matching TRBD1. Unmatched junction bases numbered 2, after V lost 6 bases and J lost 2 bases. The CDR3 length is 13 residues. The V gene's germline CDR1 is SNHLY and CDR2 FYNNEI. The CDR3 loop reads CASRGQGNTEAFF. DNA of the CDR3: TGTGCCAGCAGAGGACAGGGTAACACTGAAGCTTTCTTT.

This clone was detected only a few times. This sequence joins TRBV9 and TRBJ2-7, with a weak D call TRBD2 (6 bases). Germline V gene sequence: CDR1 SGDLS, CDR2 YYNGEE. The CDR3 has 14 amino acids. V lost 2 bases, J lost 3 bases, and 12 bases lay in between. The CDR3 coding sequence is TGTGCCAGCAGCGTCGGGACTCAGGGCTACGAGCAGTACTTC. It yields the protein CASSVGTQGYEQYF. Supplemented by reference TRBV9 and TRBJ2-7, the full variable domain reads DSGVTQTPKHLITATGQRVTLRCSPRSGDLSVYWYQQSLDQGLQFLIQYYNGEERAKGNILERFSAQQFPDLHSELNLSSLELGDSALYFCASSVGTQGYEQYFGPGTRLTVT.

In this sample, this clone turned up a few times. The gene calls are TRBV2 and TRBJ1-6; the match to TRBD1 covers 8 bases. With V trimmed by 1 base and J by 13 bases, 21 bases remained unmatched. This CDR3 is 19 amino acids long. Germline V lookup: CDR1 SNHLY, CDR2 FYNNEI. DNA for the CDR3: TGTGCCAGCAGTGAAGTCCTACTAATTGAGGGACAGGTTGAATTGCCCCTCCACTTT. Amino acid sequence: CASSEVLLIEGQVELPLHF.

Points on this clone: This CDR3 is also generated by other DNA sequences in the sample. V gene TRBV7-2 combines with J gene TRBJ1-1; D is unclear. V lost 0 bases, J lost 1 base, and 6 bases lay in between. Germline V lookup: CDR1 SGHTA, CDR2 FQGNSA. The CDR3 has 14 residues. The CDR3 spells CASSLAGGNTEAFF. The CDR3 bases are TGTGCCAGCAGCTTAGCGGGAGGGAACACTGAAGCTTTCTTT.